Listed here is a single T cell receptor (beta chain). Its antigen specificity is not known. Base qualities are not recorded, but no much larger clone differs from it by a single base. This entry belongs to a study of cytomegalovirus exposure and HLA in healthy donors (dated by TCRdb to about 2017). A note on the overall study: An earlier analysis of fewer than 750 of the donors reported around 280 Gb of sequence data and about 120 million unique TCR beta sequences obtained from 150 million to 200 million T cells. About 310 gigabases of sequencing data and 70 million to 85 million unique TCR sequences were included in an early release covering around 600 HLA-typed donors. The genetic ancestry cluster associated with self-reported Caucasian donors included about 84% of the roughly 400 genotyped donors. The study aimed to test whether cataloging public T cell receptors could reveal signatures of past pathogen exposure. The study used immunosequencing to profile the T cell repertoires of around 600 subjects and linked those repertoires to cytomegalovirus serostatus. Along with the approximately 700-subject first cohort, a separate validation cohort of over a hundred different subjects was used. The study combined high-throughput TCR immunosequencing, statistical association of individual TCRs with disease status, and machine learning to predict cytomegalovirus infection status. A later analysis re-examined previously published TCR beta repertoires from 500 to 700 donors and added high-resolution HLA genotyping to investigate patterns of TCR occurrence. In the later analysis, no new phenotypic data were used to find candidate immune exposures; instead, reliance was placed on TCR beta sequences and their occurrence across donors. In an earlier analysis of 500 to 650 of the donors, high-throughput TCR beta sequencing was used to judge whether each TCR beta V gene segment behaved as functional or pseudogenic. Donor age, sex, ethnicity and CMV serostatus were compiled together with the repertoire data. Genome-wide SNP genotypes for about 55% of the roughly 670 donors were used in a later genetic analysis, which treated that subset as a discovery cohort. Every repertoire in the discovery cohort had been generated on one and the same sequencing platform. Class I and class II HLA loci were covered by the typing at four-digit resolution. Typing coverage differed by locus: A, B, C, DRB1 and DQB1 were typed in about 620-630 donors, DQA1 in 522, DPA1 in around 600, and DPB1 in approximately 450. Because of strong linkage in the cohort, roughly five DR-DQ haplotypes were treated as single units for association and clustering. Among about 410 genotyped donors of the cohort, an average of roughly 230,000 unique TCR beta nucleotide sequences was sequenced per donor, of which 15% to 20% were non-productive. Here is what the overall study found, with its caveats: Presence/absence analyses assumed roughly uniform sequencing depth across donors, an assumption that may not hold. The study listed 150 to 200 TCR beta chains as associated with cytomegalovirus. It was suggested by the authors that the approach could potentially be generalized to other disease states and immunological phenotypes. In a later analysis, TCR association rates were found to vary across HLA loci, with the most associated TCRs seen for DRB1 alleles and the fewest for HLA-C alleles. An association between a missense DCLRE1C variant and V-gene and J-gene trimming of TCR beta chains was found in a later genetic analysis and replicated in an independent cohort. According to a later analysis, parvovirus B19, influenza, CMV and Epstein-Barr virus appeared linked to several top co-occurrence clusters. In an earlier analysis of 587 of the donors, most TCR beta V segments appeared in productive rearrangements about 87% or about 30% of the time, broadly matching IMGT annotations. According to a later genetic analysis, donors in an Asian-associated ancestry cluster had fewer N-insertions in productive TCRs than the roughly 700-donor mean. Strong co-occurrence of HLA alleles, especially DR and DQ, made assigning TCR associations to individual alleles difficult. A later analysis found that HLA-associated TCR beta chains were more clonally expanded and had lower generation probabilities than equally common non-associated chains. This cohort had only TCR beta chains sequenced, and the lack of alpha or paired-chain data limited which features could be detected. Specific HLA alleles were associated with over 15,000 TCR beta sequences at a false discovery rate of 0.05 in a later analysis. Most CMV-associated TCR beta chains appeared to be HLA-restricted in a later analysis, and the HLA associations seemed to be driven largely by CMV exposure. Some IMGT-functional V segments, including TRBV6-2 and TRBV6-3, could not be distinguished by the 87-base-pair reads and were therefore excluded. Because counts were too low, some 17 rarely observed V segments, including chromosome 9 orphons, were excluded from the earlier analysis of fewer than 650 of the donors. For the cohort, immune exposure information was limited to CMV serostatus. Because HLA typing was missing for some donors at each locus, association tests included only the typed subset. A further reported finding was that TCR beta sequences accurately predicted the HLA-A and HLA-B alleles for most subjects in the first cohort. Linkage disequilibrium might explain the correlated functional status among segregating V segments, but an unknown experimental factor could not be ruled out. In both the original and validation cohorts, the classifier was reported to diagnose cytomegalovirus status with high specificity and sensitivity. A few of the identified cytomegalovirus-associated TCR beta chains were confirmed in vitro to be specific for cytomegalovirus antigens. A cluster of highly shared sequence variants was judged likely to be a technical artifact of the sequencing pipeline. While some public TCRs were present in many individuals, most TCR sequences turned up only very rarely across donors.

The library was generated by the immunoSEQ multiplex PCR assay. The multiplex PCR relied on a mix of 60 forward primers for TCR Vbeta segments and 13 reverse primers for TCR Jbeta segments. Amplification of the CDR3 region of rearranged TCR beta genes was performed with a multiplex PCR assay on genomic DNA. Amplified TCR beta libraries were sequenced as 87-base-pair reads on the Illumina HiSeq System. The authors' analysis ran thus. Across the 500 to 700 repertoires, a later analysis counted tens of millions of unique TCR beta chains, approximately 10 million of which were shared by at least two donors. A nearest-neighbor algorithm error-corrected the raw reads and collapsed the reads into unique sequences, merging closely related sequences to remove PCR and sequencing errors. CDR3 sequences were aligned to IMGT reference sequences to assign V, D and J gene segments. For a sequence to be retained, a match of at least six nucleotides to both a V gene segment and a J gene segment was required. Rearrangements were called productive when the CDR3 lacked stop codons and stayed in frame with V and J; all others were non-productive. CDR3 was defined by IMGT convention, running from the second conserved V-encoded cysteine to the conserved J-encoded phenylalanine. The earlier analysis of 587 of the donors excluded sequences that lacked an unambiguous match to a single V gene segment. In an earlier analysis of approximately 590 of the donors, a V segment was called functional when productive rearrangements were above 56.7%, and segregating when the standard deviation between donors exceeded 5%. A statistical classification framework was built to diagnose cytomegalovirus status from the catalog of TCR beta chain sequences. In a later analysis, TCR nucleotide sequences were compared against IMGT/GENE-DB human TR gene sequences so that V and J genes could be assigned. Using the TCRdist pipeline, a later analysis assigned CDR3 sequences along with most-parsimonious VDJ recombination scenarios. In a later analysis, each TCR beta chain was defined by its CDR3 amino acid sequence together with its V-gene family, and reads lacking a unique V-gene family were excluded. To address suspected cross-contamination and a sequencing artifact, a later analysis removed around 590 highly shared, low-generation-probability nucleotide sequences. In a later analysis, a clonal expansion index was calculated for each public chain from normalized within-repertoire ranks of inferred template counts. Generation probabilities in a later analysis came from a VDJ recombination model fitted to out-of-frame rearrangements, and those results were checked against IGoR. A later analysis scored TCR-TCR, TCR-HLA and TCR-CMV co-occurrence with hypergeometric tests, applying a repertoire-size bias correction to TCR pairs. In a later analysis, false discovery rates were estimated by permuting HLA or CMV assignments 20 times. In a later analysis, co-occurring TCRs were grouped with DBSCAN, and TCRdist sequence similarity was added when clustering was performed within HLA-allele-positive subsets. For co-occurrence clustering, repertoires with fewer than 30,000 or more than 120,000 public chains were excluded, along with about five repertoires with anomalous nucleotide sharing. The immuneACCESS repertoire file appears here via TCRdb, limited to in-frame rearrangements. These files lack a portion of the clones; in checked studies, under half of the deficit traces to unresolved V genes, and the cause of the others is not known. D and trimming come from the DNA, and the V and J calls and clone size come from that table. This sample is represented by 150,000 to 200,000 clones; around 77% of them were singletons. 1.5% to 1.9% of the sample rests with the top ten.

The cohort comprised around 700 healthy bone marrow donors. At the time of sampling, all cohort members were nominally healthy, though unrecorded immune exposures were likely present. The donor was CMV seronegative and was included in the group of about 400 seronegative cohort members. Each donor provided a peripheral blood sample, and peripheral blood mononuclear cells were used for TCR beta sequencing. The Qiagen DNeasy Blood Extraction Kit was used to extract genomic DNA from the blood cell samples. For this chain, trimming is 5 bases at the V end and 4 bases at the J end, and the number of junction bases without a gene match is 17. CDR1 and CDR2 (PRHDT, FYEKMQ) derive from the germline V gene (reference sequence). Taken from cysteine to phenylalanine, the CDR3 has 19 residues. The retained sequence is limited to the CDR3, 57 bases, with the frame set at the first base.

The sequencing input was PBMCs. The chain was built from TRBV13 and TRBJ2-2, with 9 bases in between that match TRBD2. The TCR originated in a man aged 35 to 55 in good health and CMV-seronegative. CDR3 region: CASSPTFLLAGEGTGELFF. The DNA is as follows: TGTGCCAGCAGCCCAACGTTTTTGTTAGCGGGAGAGGGCACCGGGGAGCTGTTTTTT.